This T cell receptor beta chain stems from a study of human T cells and chemical hapten exposure. About the study: Minor pooled library volume differences mainly drove per-sample TCR yield variation. Study-wide results and limits: TCRs above 1 in 1000 frequency stayed constant with DPC sensitization.

Via MiXCR, TCRdb re-called the RACE reads, giving one row per CDR3 protein. The table has roughly 380,000 distinct CDR3 sequences, more than 4.5% seen once; the top ten hold just over 2.5%. The table lists this clonotype with many counts. Its antigen is unknown. One junction end does not reproduce the germline sequence, and a read error may be involved. Germline assignment: CDR1 SGHRS and CDR2 YFSETQ. CDR3 length: 13 residues. The time point denotes: pre-sensitization, week 0. The treatment is: therapeutic diphenylcyclopropenone sensitization with weekly scalp DPC. Sample: whole blood, taken in connection with sensitization to the hapten diphenylcyclopropenone (DPC). This sequence was found in a woman aged 45-65 years with alopecia areata. Some clones in this sample may be carry-over from other donors' samples. The V call is TRBV5-1, the J call TRBJ1-5, with TRBD1 matching 7 bases. The CDR3 loop reads CASSPDRDQPQHF. DNA of the CDR3: TGTGCCAGCAGCCCCGACAGGGATCAGCCCCAGCATTTT.